The T cell receptor (beta chain) under discussion was sequenced for a study of cytomegalovirus exposure and HLA in healthy donors. Study-level findings and limits: Reportedly, HLA-A and HLA-B alleles of most subjects were accurately predicted from TCR beta.

CDR1 SGHNT and CDR2 YYREEE come from the germline V gene (reference sequence). V was trimmed by 0 bases and J by 16 bases, leaving 14 bases between them. The CDR3 length is 12 residues. A remark on this clone: What it binds is not known.

Both 60 Vbeta primers and 13 Jbeta primers went into the PCR. The repertoire was sequenced with immunoSEQ multiplex PCR; TCRdb's copy has only in-frame clones and lacks some. This sample has fewer than 250,000 clones, with 65% to 80% found just once. Healthy bone marrow donors formed the donor group. The sequenced sample was PBMCs. This chain uses TRBV5-4 with TRBJ2-4; tentatively, D is TRBD1 (6 bases). This receptor was identified in a young man in good health and CMV-seropositive. DNA for the CDR3: TGTGCCAGCAGCTTGGGAGGGGGACCCTTTTACTTC. It specifies CASSLGGGPFYF. Full variable domain (rest looked up from reference TRBV5-4 and TRBJ2-4): ETGVTQSPTHLIKTRGQQVTLRCSSQSGHNTVSWYQQALGQGPQFIFQYYREEENGRGNFPPRFSGLQFPNYSSELNVNALELDDSALYLCASSLGGGPFYFGAGTRLSVL.